A single sample gave rise to the 31 T cell receptor beta chains below, sequenced in a study of cytomegalovirus exposure and HLA in healthy donors. The PCR made use of 60 Vbeta and 13 Jbeta primers. Clones were read by immunoSEQ multiplex PCR, and TCRdb kept only the in-frame ones, dropping some. The table shows 170,000 or so clones, with 65% to 80% occurring only once. Material: PBMCs. Receptors originate from a woman in her forties or fifties in good health and CMV-seropositive.

CDR3 amino acids: CASGVQAISSNEQFF. In DNA form, the CDR3 reads TGTGCCAGCGGGGTACAGGCAATCTCGTCCAATGAGCAGTTCTTC. This chain connects TRBV6-1 to TRBJ2-1; tentative D call: TRBD1 (5 bases). The CDR3 contains 15 residues. Germline CDR1 and CDR2: MNHNS and SASEGT. V dropped 8 bases and J dropped 6 bases, with 20 bases sitting between them.

Only a few counts were recorded for this clone. The chain joins TRBV18 to TRBJ2-7; 7 positions match TRBD1. This CDR3 has 14 residues. CDR1 and CDR2 (germline): KGHSH, LQKENI. V shed 3 bases, J shed 4 bases, and the junction held 6 bases outside the gene matches. CDR3 DNA: TGTGCCAGCTCACCCGGGACAGTCCAGTACGAGCAGTACTTC. Encoded protein: CASSPGTVQYEQYF.

The V gene is TRBV7-2, the J gene TRBJ2-3; 7 nucleotides agree with TRBD1. This CDR3 spans 14 amino acids. Trimming cost V 5 bases and J 1 base; bases outside gene matches: 3. Per germline, CDR1 SGHTA and CDR2 FQGNSA. CDR3 in DNA: TGTGCCAGCAGCCGGGACAGAGGCACAGATACGCAGTATTTT. Amino acids: CASSRDRGTDTQYF.

The CDR3 protein is CASSLANGGAIDTQYF. Here the CDR3 DNA reads TGCGCCAGCAGCTTGGCTAACGGGGGGGCCATAGATACGCAGTATTTT. The V gene is TRBV5-1, the J gene TRBJ2-3; the match to TRBD2 covers 8 bases. CDR3 length equals 16 residues. Germline lookup yields CDR1 SGHRS and CDR2 YFSETQ. V dropped 0 bases and J dropped 5; count of bases not matched to a gene: 8. Complete variable domain (other parts from reference TRBV5-1 and TRBJ2-3): KAGVTQTPRYLIKTRGQQVTLSCSPISGHRSVSWYQQTPGQGLQFLFEYFSETQRNKGNFPGRFSGRQFSNSRSEMNVSTLELGDSALYLCASSLANGGAIDTQYFGPGTRLTVL.

The chain couples TRBV19 to TRBJ2-7; D might be TRBD2 (5 bases). This CDR3 is built from 13 residues. Germline values: CDR1 LNHDA, CDR2 SQIVND (reference sequence). The V and J ends lost 5 bases and 4 bases respectively, with 12 bases between them. The chain's CDR3 is CASSGLSGYEQYF. CDR3 DNA: TGTGCCAGTAGTGGGTTATCGGGGTACGAGCAGTACTTC. The full variable domain, rest sourced from reference TRBV19 and TRBJ2-7, is DGGITQSPKYLFRKEGQNVTLSCEQNLNHDAMYWYRQDPGQGLRLIYYSQIVNDFQKGDIAEGYSVSREKKESFPLTVTSAQKNPTAFYLCASSGLSGYEQYFGPGTRLTVT.

With respect to this clone: One end of the junction varies from germline; a read error may be responsible. In DNA form, the CDR3 reads TGTTCCAGCAGCTTAGTAAACACTGAAGCTTTCTTT. Its protein is CSSSLVNTEAFF. The J gene is TRBJ1-1, the V gene TRBV7-9; D is undetermined. The CDR3 sequence is 12 residues long. The germline CDR1 and CDR2 sequences are SEHNR and FQNEAQ (reference sequence).

This clone turned up a few times. The V gene is TRBV5-8, the J gene TRBJ2-2; possible D gene TRBD2, 6 bases. V lost 5 bases and J lost 2, with 16 bases in between. This CDR3 comprises 16 residues. CDR1 is SGHTS and CDR2 is YDEGEE in the germline V gene. The CDR3 spells CASSSSEGINTGELFF. The CDR3 DNA is TGTGCCAGCAGTTCGTCGGAGGGGATTAACACCGGGGAGCTGTTTTTT. Full variable domain (missing parts from reference TRBV5-8 and TRBJ2-2): EAGVTQSPTHLIKTRGQQATLRCSPISGHTSVYWYQQALGLGLQFLLWYDEGEERNRGNFPPRFSGRQFPNYSSELNVNALELEDSALYLCASSSSEGINTGELFFGEGSRLTVL.

The count of this clone is one. One end of the junction varies from germline; a read error may be responsible. This sequence joins TRBV5-1 and TRBJ2-6; 8 bases line up with TRBD1. Germline V CDR1 and CDR2: SGHRS, YFSETQ. This CDR3 has 17 residues. The CDR3 nucleotides are TGCGCCAGCAGCTTGACACAGGGGGGCTCTGGCGCCAACGTCCTGACTTTC. Translating it yields CASSLTQGGSGANVLTF.

The rearrangement joins TRBV30 to TRBJ1-5; TRBD1 is a possible D gene (6 bases). Germline CDR1 GTSNPN, CDR2 SVGIG (reference sequence). The CDR3 loop spans 15 amino acids. Trimming shortened V by 2 bases and J by 4 bases, and 15 bases separated the two germline ends. As DNA, the CDR3 is TGTGCCTGGAGTCCGGGGGGCGCTGGGAATCAGCCCCAGCATTTT. It is translated as CAWSPGGAGNQPQHF.

The gene calls are TRBV19 and TRBJ1-4; TRBD1 matches 7 bases. Germline CDR1 and CDR2: LNHDA and SQIVND (reference sequence). This CDR3 spans 13 amino acids. The trim removed 4 bases at V and 6 bases at J, leaving 2 bases unmatched. This chain's CDR3 is CASSTDRDEKLFF. CDR3 nucleotide sequence: TGTGCCAGTAGTACAGACAGGGATGAAAAACTGTTTTTT.

The chain employs TRBV19 and TRBJ1-3; maybe TRBD1 (6 bases). CDR1 is LNHDA, CDR2 SQIVND, per germline (reference sequence). The CDR3 is 14 amino acids. V gave up 8 bases and J gave up 1 base, with 12 bases separating them. DNA for the CDR3: TGTGCCAGTCTCTGGACAGCATCTGGAAACACCATATATTTT. It translates to CASLWTASGNTIYF.

This clone came up many times. V usage is TRBV2 and J usage is TRBJ1-2; 8 bases map to TRBD1. V shed 6 bases and J 2 bases; nucleotides not matched to a gene: 5. The CDR3 covers 14 residues. Looked up from germline, CDR1 is SNHLY and CDR2 is FYNNEI. CDR3 nucleotide sequence: TGTGCCAGCAGCCGGGCAGGGGGCAACTATGGCTACACCTTC. Its translation: CASSRAGGNYGYTF.

V usage is TRBV5-1 and J usage is TRBJ2-3; TRBD2 is a possible D gene (6 bases). Germline V gives CDR1 SGHRS, CDR2 YFSETQ. V was cut by 3 bases and J by 1 base, with 24 bases left in between. The CDR3 is 19 amino acids. The CDR3 protein is CASSSRSPGGMRGTDTQYF. The CDR3 DNA is TGCGCCAGCAGCTCCCGGAGTCCCGGCGGGATGAGAGGCACAGATACGCAGTATTTT. The whole variable domain, filled in from reference TRBV5-1 and TRBJ2-3, reads KAGVTQTPRYLIKTRGQQVTLSCSPISGHRSVSWYQQTPGQGLQFLFEYFSETQRNKGNFPGRFSGRQFSNSRSEMNVSTLELGDSALYLCASSSRSPGGMRGTDTQYFGPGTRLTVL.

This clone has only one observation. Mismatch with germline at one junction end may stem from a read error. V gene TRBV5-4 combines with J gene TRBJ2-6, with D maybe TRBD1 (5 bases). The V gene's germline CDR1 is SGHNT and CDR2 YYREEE (reference sequence). This CDR3 spans 14 amino acids. The CDR3: CASSTNSGANGLTF. Written as DNA, the CDR3 is TGTGCCAGCAGCACCAACTCTGGGGCCAACGGCCTGACTTTC.

This clone was counted a single time. The chain uses TRBV4-2 and TRBJ1-6; D is uncertain. Germline lookup yields CDR1 LGHNA and CDR2 YNFKEQ. This CDR3 comprises 16 residues. The germline V and J ends were trimmed by 0 bases and 8 bases, with 14 bases remaining between them. The CDR3 loop reads CASSQEARRRDSPLHF. CDR3 bases: TGTGCCAGCAGCCAAGAGGCACGGAGGAGAGATTCACCCCTCCACTTT.

V is TRBV7-2 and J is TRBJ2-3; 14 bases agree with TRBD2. Germline assignment: CDR1 SGHTA and CDR2 FQGNSA. J was trimmed by 5 bases and V by 1 base; bases with no gene match: 2. The CDR3 is 16 residues long. The CDR3, as DNA: TGTGCCAGCAGCTTAGGACTAGCGGGAGGGGAAGATACGCAGTATTTT. Translated: CASSLGLAGGEDTQYF.

The chain joins TRBV7-8 to TRBJ1-4; D possibly corresponds to TRBD1 (6 bases). From germline, CDR1 is SGHVS and CDR2 FQNEAQ. The CDR3 is made up of 15 amino acids. Trimming cost V 2 bases and J 0 bases, with 7 bases left between them. The CDR3 here is CASSLKGATNEKLFF. CDR3 in DNA: TGTGCCAGCAGCTTAAAGGGGGCAACTAATGAAAAACTGTTTTTT.

Only a few counts were recorded for this clone. The chain links TRBV18 to TRBJ1-2; D is unclear. CDR3 length: 14 amino acids. CDR1 is KGHSH, CDR2 LQKENI, per germline. V shed 8 bases and J shed 4 bases, with 17 bases lying between them. As DNA, the CDR3 is TGTGCCAGCGTAAACGCGGGCGAAACCTATGGCTACACCTTC. Its translation: CASVNAGETYGYTF.

This sequence joins TRBV2 and TRBJ1-1; 9 bases fit TRBD1. Trimming at V came to 5 bases and at J to 0 bases, leaving 10 bases not matched to a gene. The CDR3 extends over 17 amino acids. Germline assignment: CDR1 SNHLY and CDR2 FYNNEI. The CDR3 DNA follows: TGTGCCAGCAGTTTATATGGGACAGGGCCCATGAACACTGAAGCTTTCTTT. Translated: CASSLYGTGPMNTEAFF.

The V call is TRBV28, the J call TRBJ2-7, with 8 bases matching TRBD1. The CDR3 has 15 residues. Germline V gives CDR1 MDHEN, CDR2 SYDVKM. V trimming: 3 bases; J trimming: 4 bases; junction bases outside the gene matches: 8. The CDR3 coding sequence is TGTGCCAGCAGTTTCGCGGGACAGGCTGTATACGAGCAGTACTTC. Protein product: CASSFAGQAVYEQYF.

This clone is categorized as medium-sized. V usage is TRBV2 and J usage is TRBJ1-6; D not resolved. CDR1 is SNHLY, CDR2 FYNNEI, per germline. The CDR3 loop spans 14 amino acids. The V gene lost 6 bases and the J gene lost 4 bases, with 10 bases spanning the gap. The CDR3 DNA sequence: TGTGCCAGCAGCCGAACGGGGTATAATTCACCCCTCCACTTT. Residues: CASSRTGYNSPLHF.

V usage is TRBV9 and J usage is TRBJ1-2; D remains unclear. Germline V CDR1 and CDR2: SGDLS, YYNGEE. Trimming removed 0 bases at V and 0 bases at J, with 9 bases between. CDR3 size: 15 residues. CDR3 protein: CASSVGADPNYGYTF. The CDR3 bases are TGTGCCAGCAGCGTAGGGGCAGATCCTAACTATGGCTACACCTTC.

The V call is TRBV5-4, the J call TRBJ1-6; 7 bases align to TRBD1. This CDR3 comprises 15 residues. J gave up 6 bases and V 0 bases, and 3 bases lay outside the gene matches. CDR1 and CDR2 (germline): SGHNT, YYREEE (reference sequence). CDR3 nucleotide sequence: TGTGCCAGCAGCTTGGACTACAGGGGTAATTCACCCCTCCACTTT. Translation gives CASSLDYRGNSPLHF.

The chain is built from TRBV7-8 and TRBJ1-2; D possibly corresponds to TRBD1 (5 bases). Deletions cut 1 base from V and 2 bases from J, with 14 bases between. Per germline, CDR1 SGHVS and CDR2 FQNEAQ. CDR3 length equals 16 residues. The CDR3: CASSLGAGQLNYGYTF. Here the CDR3 DNA reads TGTGCCAGCAGCTTAGGGGCAGGGCAATTAAACTATGGCTACACCTTC.

As to this clone: Germline is not matched at one junction end, which may reflect a read error. The chain carries TRBV4-3 and TRBJ1-5, with 7 bases lining up with TRBD1. CDR3 length: 14 residues. Looked up from germline, CDR1 is LGHNA and CDR2 is YSLEER. DNA for the CDR3: TGCGCCAGCAGCCAAGATCGAGGGGGCCCAGACCTCCGTTTT. Translating gives CASSQDRGGPDLRF.

This sequence joins TRBV9 and TRBJ1-2; D is perhaps TRBD1 (5 bases). Germline V gene lookup returns CDR1 SGDLS and CDR2 YYNGEE. V shed 2 bases and J shed 7 bases, with 18 bases lying between them. The CDR3 has 15 amino acids. The CDR3 protein is CASSVAYGGIIGYTF. The CDR3 nucleotides are TGTGCCAGCAGCGTCGCTTATGGGGGGATAATTGGCTACACCTTC.

The V call is TRBV5-1, the J call TRBJ1-2; 7 nucleotides agree with TRBD1. The germline CDR1 and CDR2 sequences are SGHRS and YFSETQ. The CDR3 runs to 15 residues. J lost 6 bases, V lost 0 bases, and 8 bases had no gene match. The CDR3 DNA reads TGCGCCAGCAGCTTGGCCGGGACAGATTGGGATGGCTACACCTTC. Its protein is CASSLAGTDWDGYTF.

The CDR3 DNA sequence: TGTGCCAGCAGCGCGAGCGGGGGGACTGACGAGCAGTACTTC. Translated, it gives CASSASGGTDEQYF. The chain joins TRBV7-9 to TRBJ2-5, with 9 bases matching TRBD2. The end of the DNA aligns better with TRBJ2-7, so the J call may be wrong. Germline values: CDR1 SEHNR, CDR2 FQNEAQ (reference sequence). This CDR3 region has 14 residues.

The chain joins TRBV25-1 to TRBJ2-2; D unclear. The V and J ends lost 5 bases and 0 bases respectively, with 10 bases between them. Germline V gene sequence: CDR1 MGHDK, CDR2 SYGVNS. This CDR3 is built from 15 residues. CDR3 in amino acids: CASSPQESNTGELFF. In nucleotides, the CDR3 is TGTGCCAGCAGTCCCCAGGAATCGAACACCGGGGAGCTGTTTTTT. Variable domain in full (rest from reference TRBV25-1 and TRBJ2-2): EADIYQTPRYLVIGTGKKITLECSQTMGHDKMYWYQQDPGMELHLIHYSYGVNSTEKGDLSSESTVSRIRTEHFPLTLESARPSHTSQYLCASSPQESNTGELFFGEGSRLTVL.

The chain combines TRBV6-5 with TRBJ2-1; unclear D gene. CDR1 is MNHEY, CDR2 SVGAGI, per germline. The V and J ends lost 2 bases and 7 bases respectively, with 15 bases between them. This CDR3 contains 15 residues. This CDR3 is CASSYEVGATNEQFF. The CDR3 nucleotides read TGTGCCAGCAGTTACGAGGTGGGTGCAACTAATGAGCAGTTCTTC.

This clone was detected only a few times. This chain links TRBV5-6 with TRBJ2-1; D unresolved. The V gene lost 0 bases and the J gene lost 10 bases, with 8 bases spanning the gap. Germline V gene lookup returns CDR1 SGHDT and CDR2 YYEEEE. The CDR3 extends over 12 amino acids. CDR3 residues: CASSLDRAEQFF. The CDR3 DNA reads as TGTGCCAGCAGCTTGGATAGAGCAGAGCAGTTCTTC.